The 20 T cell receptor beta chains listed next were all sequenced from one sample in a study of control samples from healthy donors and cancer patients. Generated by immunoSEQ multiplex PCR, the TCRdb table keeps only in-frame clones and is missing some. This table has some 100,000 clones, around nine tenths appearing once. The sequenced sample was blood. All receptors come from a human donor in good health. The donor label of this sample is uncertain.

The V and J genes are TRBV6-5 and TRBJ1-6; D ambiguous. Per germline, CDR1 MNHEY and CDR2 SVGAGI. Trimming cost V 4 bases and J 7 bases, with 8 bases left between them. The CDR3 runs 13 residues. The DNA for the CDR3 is TGTGCCAGCAGTTCCTGGACGAATTCACCCCTCCACTTT. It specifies CASSSWTNSPLHF.

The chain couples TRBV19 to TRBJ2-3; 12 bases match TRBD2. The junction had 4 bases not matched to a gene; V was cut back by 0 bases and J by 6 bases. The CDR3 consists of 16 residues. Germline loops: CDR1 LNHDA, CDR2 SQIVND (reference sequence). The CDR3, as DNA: TGTGCCAGTAGTATAGAGCTAGCGGGGGGGCGGGATACGCAGTATTTT. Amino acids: CASSIELAGGRDTQYF.

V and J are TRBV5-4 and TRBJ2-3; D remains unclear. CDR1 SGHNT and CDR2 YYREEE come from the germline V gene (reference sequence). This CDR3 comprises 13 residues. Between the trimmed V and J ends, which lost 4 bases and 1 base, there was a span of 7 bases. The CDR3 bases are TGTGCCAGCAGCATCCGGGGCACAGATACGCAGTATTTT. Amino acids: CASSIRGTDTQYF.

CDR3 protein: CASSLLRGSNEAFF. CDR3 nucleotides: TGCGCCAGCAGCTTGTTACGGGGGTCGAATGAAGCTTTCTTT. The V gene is TRBV5-1, the J gene TRBJ1-1, with D perhaps matching TRBD1 (5 bases). The CDR3 is 14 amino acids. The V end lost 1 base, the J end lost 7 bases, and 14 bases lay between the germline ends. In germline, CDR1 is SGHRS, CDR2 YFSETQ.

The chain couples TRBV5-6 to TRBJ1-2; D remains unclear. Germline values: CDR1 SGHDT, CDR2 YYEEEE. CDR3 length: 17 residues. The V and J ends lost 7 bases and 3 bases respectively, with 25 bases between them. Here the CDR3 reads CASGSANFDDQHYGYTF. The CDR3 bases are TGTGCCAGCGGATCCGCAAACTTCGACGACCAACACTATGGCTACACCTTC.

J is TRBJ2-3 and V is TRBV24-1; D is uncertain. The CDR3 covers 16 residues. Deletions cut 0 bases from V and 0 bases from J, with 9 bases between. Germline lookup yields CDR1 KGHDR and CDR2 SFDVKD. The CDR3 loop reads CATSDLGQESTDTQYF. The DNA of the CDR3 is TGTGCCACCAGTGATTTGGGTCAGGAGAGCACAGATACGCAGTATTTT.

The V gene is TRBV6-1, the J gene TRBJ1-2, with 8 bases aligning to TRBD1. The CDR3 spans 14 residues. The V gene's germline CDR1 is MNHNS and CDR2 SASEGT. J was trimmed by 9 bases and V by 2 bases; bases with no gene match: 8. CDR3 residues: CASSEQGAWSRYTF. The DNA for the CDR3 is TGTGCCAGCAGTGAACAGGGGGCGTGGAGCCGCTACACCTTC.

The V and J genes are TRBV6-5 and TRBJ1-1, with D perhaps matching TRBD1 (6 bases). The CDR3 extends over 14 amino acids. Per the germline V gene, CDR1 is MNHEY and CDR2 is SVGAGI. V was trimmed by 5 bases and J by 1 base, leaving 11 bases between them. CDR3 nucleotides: TGTGCCAGCAGTACTCTGACAGGGAACACTGAAGCTTTCTTT. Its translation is CASSTLTGNTEAFF.

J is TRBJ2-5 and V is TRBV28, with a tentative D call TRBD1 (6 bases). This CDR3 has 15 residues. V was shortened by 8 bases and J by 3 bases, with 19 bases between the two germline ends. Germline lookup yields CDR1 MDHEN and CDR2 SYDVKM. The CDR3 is CASGVAGRGKETQYF. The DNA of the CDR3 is TGTGCCAGCGGGGTGGCGGGCAGGGGCAAAGAGACCCAGTACTTC.

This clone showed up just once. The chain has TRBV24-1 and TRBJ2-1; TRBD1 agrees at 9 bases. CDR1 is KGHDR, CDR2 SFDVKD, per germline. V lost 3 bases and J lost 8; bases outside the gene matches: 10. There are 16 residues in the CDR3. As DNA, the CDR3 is TGTGCCACCAGTGATCCCGGGACAGGGTTAAGAGATGAGCAGTTCTTC. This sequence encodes CATSDPGTGLRDEQFF.

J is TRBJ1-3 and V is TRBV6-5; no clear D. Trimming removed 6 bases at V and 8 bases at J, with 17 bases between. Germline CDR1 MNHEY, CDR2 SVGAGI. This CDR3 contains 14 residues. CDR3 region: CASSPPGGSHTIYF. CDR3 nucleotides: TGTGCCAGCAGCCCACCGGGAGGGTCGCACACCATATATTTT.

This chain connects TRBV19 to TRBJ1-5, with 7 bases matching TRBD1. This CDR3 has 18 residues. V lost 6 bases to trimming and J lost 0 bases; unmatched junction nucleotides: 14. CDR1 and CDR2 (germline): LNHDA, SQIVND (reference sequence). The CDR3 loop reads CASSPGRGALYSNQPQHF. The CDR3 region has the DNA TGTGCCAGTAGCCCCGGCAGGGGGGCCCTCTATAGCAATCAGCCCCAGCATTTT.

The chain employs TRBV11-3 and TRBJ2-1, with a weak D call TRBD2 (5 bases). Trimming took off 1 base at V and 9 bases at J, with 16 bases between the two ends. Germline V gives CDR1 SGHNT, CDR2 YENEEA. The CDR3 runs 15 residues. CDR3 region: CASSLVANPAGEQFF. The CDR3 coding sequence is TGTGCCAGCAGCTTAGTAGCCAACCCCGCGGGTGAGCAGTTCTTC.

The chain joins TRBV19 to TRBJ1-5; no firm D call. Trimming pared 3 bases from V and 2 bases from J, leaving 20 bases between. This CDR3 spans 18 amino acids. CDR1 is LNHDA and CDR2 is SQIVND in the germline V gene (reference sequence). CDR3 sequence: CASSIRRFRDEGNQPQHF. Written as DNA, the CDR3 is TGTGCCAGTAGTATCAGAAGGTTTAGGGATGAGGGCAATCAGCCCCAGCATTTT.

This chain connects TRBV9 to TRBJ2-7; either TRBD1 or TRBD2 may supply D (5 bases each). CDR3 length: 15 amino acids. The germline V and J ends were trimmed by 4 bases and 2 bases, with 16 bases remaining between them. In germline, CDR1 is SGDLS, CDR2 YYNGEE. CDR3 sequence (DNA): TGTGCCAGCAGCCCGGTTACCGGGACCACCTACGAGCAGTACTTC. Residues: CASSPVTGTTYEQYF.

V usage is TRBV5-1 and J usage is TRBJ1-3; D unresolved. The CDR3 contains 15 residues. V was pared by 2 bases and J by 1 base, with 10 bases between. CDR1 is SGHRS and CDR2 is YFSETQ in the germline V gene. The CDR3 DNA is TGCGCCAGCAGCTTTTCGACGGGTTCTGGAAACACCATATATTTT. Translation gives CASSFSTGSGNTIYF.

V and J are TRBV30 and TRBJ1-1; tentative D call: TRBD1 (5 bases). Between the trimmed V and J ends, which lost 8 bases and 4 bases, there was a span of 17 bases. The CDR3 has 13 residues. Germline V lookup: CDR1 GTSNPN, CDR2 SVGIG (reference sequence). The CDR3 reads CAGRGGFITEAFF. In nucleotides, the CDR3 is TGTGCCGGGCGTGGGGGATTCATCACTGAAGCTTTCTTT.

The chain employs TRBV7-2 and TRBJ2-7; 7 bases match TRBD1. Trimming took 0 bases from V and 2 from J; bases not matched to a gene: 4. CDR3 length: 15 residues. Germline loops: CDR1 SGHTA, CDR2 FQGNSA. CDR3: CASSLARQGTYEQYF. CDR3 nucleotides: TGTGCCAGCAGCTTAGCGAGACAGGGCACCTACGAGCAGTACTTC.

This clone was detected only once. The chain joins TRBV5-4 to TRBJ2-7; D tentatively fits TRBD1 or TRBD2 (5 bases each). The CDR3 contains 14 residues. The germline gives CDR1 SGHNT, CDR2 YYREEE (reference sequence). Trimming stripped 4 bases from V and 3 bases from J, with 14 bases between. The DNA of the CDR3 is TGTGCCAGCAGCCGACACCGGGACGACTACGAGCAGTACTTC. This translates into CASSRHRDDYEQYF.

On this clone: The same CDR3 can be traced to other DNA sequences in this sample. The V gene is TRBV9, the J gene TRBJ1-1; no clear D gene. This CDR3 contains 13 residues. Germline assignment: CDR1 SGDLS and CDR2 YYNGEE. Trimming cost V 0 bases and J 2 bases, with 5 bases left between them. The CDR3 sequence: CASSVVSNTEAFF. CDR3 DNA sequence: TGTGCCAGCAGCGTAGTTTCAAACACTGAAGCTTTCTTT.